The 3 T cell receptor beta chains below come from one sample, sequenced in a study of blood T cells in healthy people across ages. Primed by a sample-barcoded 5' primer and a J-beta primer mix, a second PCR proceeded for roughly 7 to 12 cycles. TCRdb re-derived calls from the 5' RACE reads in MiXCR, one entry per CDR3 protein. Of around 990,000 distinct CDR3 sequences in the sample, 20% to 25% were seen once. These data were also filed under a second study, of T cells of mothers and their children.

Sequencing was done on a sample of blood. The source is a girl between 2 and 10 years old in good health.

This clonotype has only one observation. The V and J genes are TRBV24-1 and TRBJ2-1; D might be TRBD1 (5 bases). Per the germline V gene, CDR1 is KGHDR and CDR2 is SFDVKD. There are 16 residues in the CDR3. Trimming took off 3 bases at V and 0 bases at J, with 11 bases between the two ends. CDR3 loop: CATSDALRGSYNEQFF. CDR3 coding DNA: TGTGCCACCAGTGATGCACTAAGGGGCTCCTACAATGAGCAGTTCTTC.

This clonotype was observed a few times. Written as DNA, the CDR3 is TGTGCCAGCAGCTTCGACTTAGAGTACGAGCAGTACTTC. Its translation is CASSFDLEYEQYF. The chain uses TRBV11-2 and TRBJ2-7; no firm D call. The CDR3 sequence is 13 residues long. The germline V gene has CDR1 SGHAT and CDR2 FQNNGV. The ends were cut back, 3 bases at V and 4 bases at J, with 10 bases in the middle.

This chain joins TRBV12-3 or TRBV12-4 and TRBJ2-2; 13 positions agree with TRBD2. The CDR3 covers 17 residues. V trimming: 3 bases; J trimming: 5 bases; junction bases outside the gene matches: 6. CDR3 region: CASSLGLAGSSTGELFF. CDR3 sequence (DNA): TGTGCCAGCAGTTTGGGACTAGCGGGATCCTCAACCGGGGAGCTGTTTTTT.